This T cell receptor beta chain was captured in a study of human T cells and chemical hapten exposure. The wider study: DPC at 2% was the sensitizing agent, placed on about 2 cm by about 2 cm of upper inner arm skin.

TCRdb re-called the RACE reads with MiXCR, one entry per CDR3 protein. Of fewer than 400,000 distinct CDR3 sequences listed, roughly 6.9% are singletons. Time point of the sample: patch test 1, 2 weeks after DPC sensitization. Treatment meaning: therapeutic diphenylcyclopropenone sensitization with weekly scalp DPC. At least ten counts were recorded for this clonotype. The sequences come from whole blood, collected in connection with sensitization to the hapten diphenylcyclopropenone (DPC). This sequence was found in a woman aged 18-29 years with alopecia areata. Some clones in this sample may be carry-over from other donors' samples.

The CDR3 DNA is TGCGCCAGCAGTCAATCTGGGCAGACCCAGTACTTC. Its translation: CASSQSGQTQYF. V usage is TRBV23-1 and J usage is TRBJ2-5; D not certain. TRBV23-1 is flagged as an ORF with uncertain function. The V end lost 0 bases, the J end lost 6 bases, and 5 bases lay between the germline ends. The CDR3 covers 12 residues.